The rows below give T cell receptor beta chains drawn from one sample of a study of CD8+ T cells in alopecia areata. The protocol was immunoSEQ multiplex PCR, while the TCRdb copy is restricted to in-frame clones and leaves out a portion. The data contain 140,000 to 150,000 clones, 40% to 65% of them seen just once; the ten biggest clones take up roughly 0.99%. Sequenced material: CD4+ T cells sorted from blood, taken at week 0. These receptors were taken from a human donor with alopecia areata. Each CDR3 is given with its conserved first and last residue. Fields, in order: V gene, D gene, CDR3 length, J gene, clone size, CDR3 protein, CDR3 DNA. A D gene is named only where the DNA matches it firmly. Expanded clones get a size class; other rows say once, few or many, or leave the size out.

>TRBV29-1|-|12|TRBJ1-4|few
CSVRGQGEKLFF
TGCAGCGTAAGGGGCCAGGGAGAAAAACTGTTTTTT
>TRBV7-2|-|14|TRBJ1-1|-
CASSLLGENTEAFF
TGTGCCAGCAGCTTACTCGGTGAAAACACTGAAGCTTTCTTT
>TRBV18|-|15|TRBJ2-5|-
CASSPRSGSQETQYF
TGTGCCAGCTCACCACGGTCTGGGTCACAAGAGACCCAGTACTTC
>TRBV5-1|-|14|TRBJ1-4|few
CASSLSEGYEKLFF
TGCGCCAGCAGCTTGTCCGAGGGATATGAAAAACTGTTTTTT
>TRBV11-2|TRBD2|18|TRBJ2-1|few
CASSPLPPGLAGVHEQFF
TGTGCCAGCAGTCCATTGCCCCCGGGACTAGCGGGAGTCCATGAGCAGTTCTTC
>TRBV25-1|-|13|TRBJ1-4|few
CASSDPKDEKLFF
TGTGCCAGCAGTGACCCGAAGGACGAAAAACTGTTTTTT
>TRBV18|-|14|TRBJ2-3|few
CASSPTSSGDTQYF
TGTGCCAGCTCACCTACCTCGTCGGGGGATACGCAGTATTTT
>TRBV25-1|TRBD2|15|TRBJ2-2|once
CASSGLAGYTGELFF
TGTGCCAGCAGTGGACTAGCGGGATATACCGGGGAGCTGTTTTTT
>TRBV19|TRBD1|14|TRBJ2-4|-
CASSIKDRGQFQYF
TGTGCCAGTAGTATAAAGGACAGGGGCCAATTTCAGTACTTC
>TRBV5-4|-|14|TRBJ2-1|-
CASSRGGTYNEQFF
TGTGCCAGCAGTCGGGGTGGGACCTACAATGAGCAGTTCTTC
>TRBV18|-|14|TRBJ2-1|-
CASSPNPITSEQFF
TGTGCCAGCTCACCTAACCCAATCACCAGTGAGCAGTTCTTC
>TRBV7-8|-|15|TRBJ1-5|-
CASSLEANPGQPQHF
TGTGCCAGCAGCTTAGAGGCGAATCCGGGGCAGCCCCAGCATTTT
>TRBV7-2|TRBD2|16|TRBJ2-7|few
CASSLWLAGGLGEQYF
TGTGCCAGCAGCTTGTGGCTAGCGGGAGGGCTTGGCGAGCAGTACTTC
>TRBV18|TRBD1|13|TRBJ1-2|-
CASSPGQGDGYTF
TGTGCCAGCTCACCCGGTCAGGGGGATGGCTACACCTTC
>TRBV7-2|-|13|TRBJ1-2|-
CASSLLGTYGYTF
TGTGCCAGCAGCCTCCTCGGGACCTATGGCTACACCTTC
>TRBV6-5|TRBD1|14|TRBJ1-2|-
CASRKGATNYGYTF
TGTGCCAGCAGAAAGGGGGCCACAAACTATGGCTACACCTTC
>TRBV9|-|12|TRBJ2-5|-
CASRAVGETQYF
TGTGCCAGCAGGGCCGTTGGAGAGACCCAGTACTTC
>TRBV4-3|-|15|TRBJ2-7|-
CASSQASSAYYEQYF
TGCGCCAGCAGCCAAGCGTCTAGCGCCTACTACGAGCAGTACTTC
>TRBV7-3|-|15|TRBJ1-2|-
CASSLGHGPNYGYTF
TGTGCCAGCAGCTTAGGACACGGGCCTAACTATGGCTACACCTTC
>TRBV7-2|-|14|TRBJ2-5|-
CASSLALAQETQYF
TGTGCCAGCAGCTTAGCACTAGCTCAAGAGACCCAGTACTTC
>TRBV29-1|TRBD2|15|TRBJ2-1|-
CSAGTSGDSYNEQFF
TGCAGCGCTGGGACTAGCGGCGACTCCTACAATGAGCAGTTCTTC
>TRBV29-1|-|10|TRBJ1-1|-
CSAPGTEAFF
TGCAGCGCCCCGGGCACTGAAGCTTTCTTT
>TRBV2|-|13|TRBJ2-3|-
CASSNWPGDTQYF
TGTGCCAGCAGTAATTGGCCGGGTGATACGCAGTATTTT
>TRBV2|TRBD2|14|TRBJ2-7|-
CASSVSGSSYEQYF
TGTGCCAGCAGCGTTAGCGGGAGCTCCTACGAGCAGTACTTC
>TRBV9|-|14|TRBJ1-4|few
CASSVGVNNEKLFF
TGTGCCAGCAGCGTAGGAGTCAATAATGAAAAACTGTTTTTT
>TRBV5-1|-|15|TRBJ2-7|-
CASSSTPGKGYEQYF
TGCGCCAGCAGCTCCACCCCAGGGAAGGGTTACGAGCAGTACTTC
>TRBV29-1|-|12|TRBJ1-4|-
CSVTGKGEKLFF
TGCAGCGTTACAGGGAAAGGTGAAAAACTGTTTTTT
>TRBV6-5|TRBD2|15|TRBJ2-7|-
CASSHRTSGNYEQYF
TGTGCCAGCAGTCACCGGACTAGCGGGAATTACGAGCAGTACTTC
>TRBV7-3|-|14|TRBJ2-3|few
CASSLTRGPDTQYF
TGTGCCAGCAGCTTAACGAGGGGACCGGATACGCAGTATTTT
>TRBV30|-|13|TRBJ2-5|-
CAWSGWRGETQYF
TGTGCCTGGAGTGGCTGGAGAGGGGAGACCCAGTACTTC
>TRBV5-6|-|14|TRBJ1-1|once
CASSPGRGSTEAFF
TGTGCCAGCAGCCCGGGACGGGGGTCCACTGAAGCTTTCTTT
>TRBV9|-|15|TRBJ2-5|-
CASSSTSGTWETQYF
TGTGCCAGCAGCTCCACGTCAGGGACTTGGGAGACCCAGTACTTC
>TRBV5-4|TRBD2|16|TRBJ2-2|few
CASSWGTSGYTGELFF
TGTGCCAGCAGCTGGGGGACTAGCGGATACACCGGGGAGCTGTTTTTT
>TRBV29-1|-|12|TRBJ2-7|-
CSVGQGTPEQYF
TGCAGCGTTGGTCAAGGGACCCCCGAGCAGTACTTC
>TRBV5-1|-|13|TRBJ2-5|-
CASSLEVGTTQYF
TGCGCCAGCAGCTTGGAGGTGGGGACGACCCAGTACTTC
>TRBV9|-|14|TRBJ2-3|-
CASSPGPRQDTQYF
TGTGCCAGCAGCCCAGGACCCCGACAAGATACGCAGTATTTT
>TRBV29-1|-|13|TRBJ1-1|-
CSVVRVLNTEAFF
TGCAGCGTTGTCCGGGTTCTGAACACTGAAGCTTTCTTT
>TRBV18|TRBD2|16|TRBJ2-7|-
CASSPHWTSGSGEQYF
TGTGCCAGCTCACCACATTGGACTAGCGGGAGTGGCGAGCAGTACTTC
>TRBV28|TRBD1|13|TRBJ1-2|-
CASSFQGARGYTF
TGTGCCAGCAGTTTTCAGGGGGCGCGTGGCTACACCTTC
>TRBV19|-|14|TRBJ2-1|-
CASSRSFSYNEQFF
TGTGCCAGTAGTCGATCGTTCAGCTACAATGAGCAGTTCTTC
>TRBV30|-|14|TRBJ1-5|few
CAWQTGDGNQPQHF
TGTGCCTGGCAGACAGGAGATGGCAATCAGCCCCAGCATTTT
>TRBV6-5|TRBD1|14|TRBJ2-7|-
CASTTGQGAYEQYF
TGTGCCAGCACCACGGGACAGGGGGCCTACGAGCAGTACTTC
>TRBV30|-|12|TRBJ2-1|few
CAWSQGSGEQFF
TGTGCCTGGAGTCAGGGGTCAGGAGAGCAGTTCTTC
>TRBV11-2|-|15|TRBJ2-1|-
CASSLAWSGTEEQFF
TGTGCCAGCAGCTTAGCTTGGTCCGGGACCGAGGAGCAGTTCTTC
>TRBV5-4|TRBD2|17|TRBJ2-7|-
CASSLRRTSGRVGEQYF
TGTGCCAGCAGCTTGCGCCGTACTAGCGGGAGGGTGGGCGAGCAGTACTTC
>TRBV29-1|-|17|TRBJ2-2|-
CSVEADFAGWNTGELFF
TGCAGCGTTGAAGCCGACTTTGCGGGATGGAACACCGGGGAGCTGTTTTTT
>TRBV5-6|-|17|TRBJ2-6|-
CASSFRGPLSGANVLTF
TGTGCCAGCAGCTTCCGTGGTCCCCTCTCTGGGGCCAACGTCCTGACTTTC
>TRBV30|-|17|TRBJ2-4|-
CAWSVGGLLPSKNIQYF
TGTGCCTGGAGCGTTGGAGGGCTTTTGCCCTCCAAAAACATTCAGTACTTC
>TRBV29-1|-|16|TRBJ2-2|few
CSVEDPENANTGELFF
TGCAGCGTTGAAGACCCGGAGAACGCGAACACCGGGGAGCTGTTTTTT
>TRBV6-5|-|15|TRBJ1-3|-
CASSPDLWSGNTIYF
TGTGCCAGCAGTCCCGATCTTTGGTCTGGAAACACCATATATTTT
>TRBV5-1|-|15|TRBJ2-1|few
CASSTSSDGYNEQFF
TGCGCCAGCAGCACATCTAGCGATGGCTACAATGAGCAGTTCTTC
>TRBV30|TRBD1|13|TRBJ1-2|-
CAWSVQGKNGYTF
TGTGCCTGGAGTGTACAGGGGAAAAATGGCTACACCTTC
>TRBV7-2|-|14|TRBJ1-4|once
CASSLRWGYEKLFF
TGTGCCAGCAGCTTACGGTGGGGCTACGAAAAACTGTTTTTT
>TRBV6-1|TRBD2|13|TRBJ2-7|-
CASAGTSGYEQYF
TGTGCCAGCGCCGGGACTAGCGGGTACGAGCAGTACTTC